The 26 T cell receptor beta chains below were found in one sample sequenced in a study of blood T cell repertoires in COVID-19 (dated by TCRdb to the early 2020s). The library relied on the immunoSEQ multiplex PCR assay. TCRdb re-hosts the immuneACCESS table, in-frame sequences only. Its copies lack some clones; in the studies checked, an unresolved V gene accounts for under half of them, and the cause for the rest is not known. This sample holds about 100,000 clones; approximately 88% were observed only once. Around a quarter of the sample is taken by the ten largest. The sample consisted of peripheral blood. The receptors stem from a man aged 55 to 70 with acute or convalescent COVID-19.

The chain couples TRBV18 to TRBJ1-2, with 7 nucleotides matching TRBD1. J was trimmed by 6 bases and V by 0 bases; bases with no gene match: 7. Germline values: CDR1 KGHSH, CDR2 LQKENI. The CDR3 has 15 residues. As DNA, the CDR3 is TGTGCCAGCTCACCACCCTCGAGACAGGGCGATGGCTACACCTTC. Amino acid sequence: CASSPPSRQGDGYTF.

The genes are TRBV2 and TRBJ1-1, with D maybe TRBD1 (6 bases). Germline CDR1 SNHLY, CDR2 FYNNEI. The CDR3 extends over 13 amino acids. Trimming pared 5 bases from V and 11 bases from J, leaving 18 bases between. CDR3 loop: CASSPQGNGNAFF. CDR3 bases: TGTGCCAGCAGTCCCCAGGGGAATGGGAACGCTTTCTTT.

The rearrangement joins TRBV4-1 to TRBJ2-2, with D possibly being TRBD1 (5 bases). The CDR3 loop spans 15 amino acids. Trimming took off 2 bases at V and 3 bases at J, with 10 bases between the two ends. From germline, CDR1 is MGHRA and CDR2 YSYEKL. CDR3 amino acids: CASSQLQGYTGELFF. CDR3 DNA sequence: TGCGCCAGCAGCCAACTTCAGGGTTACACCGGGGAGCTGTTTTTT.

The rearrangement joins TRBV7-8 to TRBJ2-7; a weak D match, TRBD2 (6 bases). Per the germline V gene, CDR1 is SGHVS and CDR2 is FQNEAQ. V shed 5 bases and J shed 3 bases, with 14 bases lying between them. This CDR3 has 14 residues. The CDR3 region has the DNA TGTGCCAGCAGCCCGGGGCAGGGAGGCTACGAGCAGTACTTC. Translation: CASSPGQGGYEQYF.

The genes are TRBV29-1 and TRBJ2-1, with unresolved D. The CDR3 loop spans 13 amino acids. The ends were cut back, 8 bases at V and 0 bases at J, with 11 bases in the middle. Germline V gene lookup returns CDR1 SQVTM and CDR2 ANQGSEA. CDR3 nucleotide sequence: TGCAGCTGTAACCCAGGCTCCTACAATGAGCAGTTCTTC. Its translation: CSCNPGSYNEQFF.

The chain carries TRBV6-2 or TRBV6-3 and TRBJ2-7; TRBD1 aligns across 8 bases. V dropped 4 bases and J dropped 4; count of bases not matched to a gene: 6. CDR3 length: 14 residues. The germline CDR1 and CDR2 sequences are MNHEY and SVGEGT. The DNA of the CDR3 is TGTGCCAGCAGTTCCCAGGACAGGGTTTACGAGCAGTACGTC. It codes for CASSSQDRVYEQYV.

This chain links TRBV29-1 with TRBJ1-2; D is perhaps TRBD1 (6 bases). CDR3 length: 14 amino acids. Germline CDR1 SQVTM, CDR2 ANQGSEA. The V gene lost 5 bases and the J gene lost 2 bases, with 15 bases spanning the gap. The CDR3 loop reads CSVYSTGPNYGYTF. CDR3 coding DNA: TGCAGCGTTTACTCAACAGGGCCCAACTATGGCTACACCTTC.

The CDR3 DNA sequence: TGTGCCACCAGCAGAGATCGATCTAGCGGCAAACAAGAGACCCAGTACTTC. Its protein is CATSRDRSSGKQETQYF. The chain employs TRBV15 and TRBJ2-5; 7 positions agree with TRBD2. V shed 0 bases, J shed 2 bases, and the junction held 9 bases outside the gene matches. CDR3 length equals 17 residues. The germline V gene encodes CDR1 LNHNV and CDR2 YYDKDF (reference sequence).

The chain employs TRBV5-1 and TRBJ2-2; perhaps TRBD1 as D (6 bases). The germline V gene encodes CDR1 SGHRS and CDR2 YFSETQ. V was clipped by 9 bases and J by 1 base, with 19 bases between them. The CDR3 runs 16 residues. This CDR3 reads CATTYEDRLNTGELFF. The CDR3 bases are TGCGCCACCACATACGAGGACAGACTGAACACCGGGGAGCTGTTTTTT.

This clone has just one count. This CDR3 reads CASSFDSKETQYF. In nucleotides, the CDR3 is TGTGCCAGCAGCTTTGACAGCAAAGAGACCCAGTACTTC. The rearrangement links TRBV5-4 to TRBJ2-5, with D tentatively TRBD1 (5 bases). Trimming cost V 2 bases and J 3 bases, with 8 bases left between them. The CDR3 spans 13 residues. CDR1 is SGHNT, CDR2 YYREEE, per germline (reference sequence).

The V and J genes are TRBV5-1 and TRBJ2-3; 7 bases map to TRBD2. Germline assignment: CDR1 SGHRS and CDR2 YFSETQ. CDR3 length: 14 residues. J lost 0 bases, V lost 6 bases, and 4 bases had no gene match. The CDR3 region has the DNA TGCGCCAGCATTCGCGGGGGAAGCACAGATACGCAGTATTTT. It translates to CASIRGGSTDTQYF. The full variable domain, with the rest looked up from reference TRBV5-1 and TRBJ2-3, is KAGVTQTPRYLIKTRGQQVTLSCSPISGHRSVSWYQQTPGQGLQFLFEYFSETQRNKGNFPGRFSGRQFSNSRSEMNVSTLELGDSALYLCASIRGGSTDTQYFGPGTRLTVL.

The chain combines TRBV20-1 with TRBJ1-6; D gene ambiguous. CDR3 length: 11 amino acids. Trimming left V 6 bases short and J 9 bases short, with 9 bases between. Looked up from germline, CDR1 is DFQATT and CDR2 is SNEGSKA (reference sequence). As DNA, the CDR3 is TGCAGTGCCCGAACGGGTTCACCCCTCCACTTT. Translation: CSARTGSPLHF.

CDR3 sequence: CASRWTVDSNQPQHF. In nucleotides, the CDR3 is TGTGCCAGCCGCTGGACTGTCGATAGCAATCAGCCCCAGCATTTT. The rearrangement uses TRBV6-5 and TRBJ1-5; D call uncertain. Germline V gene lookup returns CDR1 MNHEY and CDR2 SVGAGI. V lost 8 bases, J lost 0 bases, and 14 bases lay in between. This CDR3 is built from 15 residues.

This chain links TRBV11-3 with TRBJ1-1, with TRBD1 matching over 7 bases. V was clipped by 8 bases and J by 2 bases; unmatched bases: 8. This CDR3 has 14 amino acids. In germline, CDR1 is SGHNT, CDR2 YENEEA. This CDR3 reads CASSRGGANTEAFF. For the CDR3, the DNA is TGTGCCAGCTCGAGAGGGGGCGCAAACACTGAAGCTTTCTTT.

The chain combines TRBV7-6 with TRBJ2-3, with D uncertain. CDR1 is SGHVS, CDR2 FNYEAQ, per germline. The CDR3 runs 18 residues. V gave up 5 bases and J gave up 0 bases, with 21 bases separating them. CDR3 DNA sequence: TGTGCCAGCAGCCCTACCCATTACCTTCGTTATAGCACAGATACGCAGTATTTT. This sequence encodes CASSPTHYLRYSTDTQYF.

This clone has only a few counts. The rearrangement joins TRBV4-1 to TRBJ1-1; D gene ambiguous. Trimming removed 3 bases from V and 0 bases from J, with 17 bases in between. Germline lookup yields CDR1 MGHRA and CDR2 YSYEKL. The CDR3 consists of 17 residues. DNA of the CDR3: TGCGCCAGCAGCCACCCCGGTGGCGGGGTTCTGAACACTGAAGCTTTCTTT. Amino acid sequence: CASSHPGGGVLNTEAFF.

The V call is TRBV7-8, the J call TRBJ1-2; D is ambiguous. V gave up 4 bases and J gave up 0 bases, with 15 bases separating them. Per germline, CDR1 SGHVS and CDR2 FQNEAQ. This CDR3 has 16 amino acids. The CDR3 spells CASSSRPTGTNYGYTF. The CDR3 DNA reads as TGTGCCAGCAGCTCCCGACCTACCGGGACTAACTATGGCTACACCTTC.

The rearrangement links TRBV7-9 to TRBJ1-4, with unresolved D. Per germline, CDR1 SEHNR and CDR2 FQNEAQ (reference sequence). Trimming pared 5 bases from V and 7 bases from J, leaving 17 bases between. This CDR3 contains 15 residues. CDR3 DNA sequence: TGTGCCAGCAGCGCTGATCTGTCGGGAGGTGAAAAACTGTTTTTT. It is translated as CASSADLSGGEKLFF.

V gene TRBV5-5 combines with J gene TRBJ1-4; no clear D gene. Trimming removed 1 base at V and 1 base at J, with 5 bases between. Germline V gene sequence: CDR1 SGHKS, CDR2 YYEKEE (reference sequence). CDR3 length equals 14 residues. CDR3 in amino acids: CASSLLGTNEKLFF. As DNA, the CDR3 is TGTGCCAGCAGCTTGCTCGGAACTAATGAAAAACTGTTTTTT.

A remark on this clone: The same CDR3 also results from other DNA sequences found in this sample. The CDR3 spells CASSMGGQPQHF. In nucleotides, the CDR3 is TGTGCCAGTAGTATGGGGGGGCAGCCCCAGCATTTT. V is TRBV19 and J is TRBJ1-5; TRBD1 might be the D (5 bases). Germline V gene lookup returns CDR1 LNHDA and CDR2 SQIVND (reference sequence). V was cut by 3 bases and J by 7 bases, with 7 bases left in between. The CDR3 runs to 12 residues.

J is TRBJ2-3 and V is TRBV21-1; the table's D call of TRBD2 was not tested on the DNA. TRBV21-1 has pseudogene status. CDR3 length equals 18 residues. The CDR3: CASTLGTSGPPSTDTQYF. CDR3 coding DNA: TGTGCCAGCACCCTAGGGACTAGCGGGCCGCCCTCCACAGATACGCAGTATTTT.

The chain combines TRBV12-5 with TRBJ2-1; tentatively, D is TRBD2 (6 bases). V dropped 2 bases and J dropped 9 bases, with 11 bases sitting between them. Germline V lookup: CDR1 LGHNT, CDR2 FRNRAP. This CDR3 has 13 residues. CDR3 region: CASGLWGVGEQFF. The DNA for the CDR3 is TGTGCTAGTGGTTTGTGGGGGGTTGGTGAGCAGTTCTTC.

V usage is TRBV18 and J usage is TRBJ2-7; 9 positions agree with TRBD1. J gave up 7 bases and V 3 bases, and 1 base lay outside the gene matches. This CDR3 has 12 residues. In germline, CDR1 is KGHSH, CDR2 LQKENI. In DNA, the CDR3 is TGTGCCAGCTCACCTGGGACAGGGGAGCAGTACTTC. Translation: CASSPGTGEQYF.

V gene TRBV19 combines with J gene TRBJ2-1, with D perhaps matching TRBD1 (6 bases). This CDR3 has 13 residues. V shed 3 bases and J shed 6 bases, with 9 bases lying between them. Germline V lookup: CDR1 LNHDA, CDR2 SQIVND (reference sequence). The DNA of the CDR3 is TGTGCCAGTAGTATGTCAGGGGCCAATGAGCAGTTCTTC. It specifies CASSMSGANEQFF.

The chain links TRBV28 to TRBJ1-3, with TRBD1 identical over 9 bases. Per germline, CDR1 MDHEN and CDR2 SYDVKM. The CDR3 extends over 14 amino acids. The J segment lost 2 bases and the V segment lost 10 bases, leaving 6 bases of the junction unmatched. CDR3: CATDRTGAGNTIYF. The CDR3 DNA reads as TGTGCCACCGACCGGACAGGGGCTGGAAACACCATATATTTT.

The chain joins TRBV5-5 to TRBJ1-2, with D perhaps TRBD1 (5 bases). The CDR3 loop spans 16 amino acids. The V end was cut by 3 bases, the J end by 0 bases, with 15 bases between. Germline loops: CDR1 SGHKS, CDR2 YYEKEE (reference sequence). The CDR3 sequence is CASSSPGGIANYGYTF. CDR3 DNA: TGTGCCAGCAGCTCGCCGGGGGGGATAGCTAACTATGGCTACACCTTC. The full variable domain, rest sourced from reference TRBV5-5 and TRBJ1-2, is DAGVTQSPTHLIKTRGQQVTLRCSPISGHKSVSWYQQVLGQGPQFIFQYYEKEERGRGNFPDRFSARQFPNYSSELNVNALLLGDSALYLCASSSPGGIANYGYTFGSGTRLTVV.